This T cell receptor (beta chain) was identified in a study of CD8+ T cells in alopecia areata. cDNA prepared by RNA extraction and subsequent reverse transcription served as the template for sequencing. TCRdb's copy holds only in-frame clones and misses some; the assay was immunoSEQ multiplex PCR. The sample yields 190,000 or so clones, 60% to 70% seen once. Per the germline V gene, CDR1 is MGHRA and CDR2 is YSYEKL. The CDR3 extends over 14 amino acids. Deletions cut 4 bases from V and 0 bases from J, with 4 bases between. The treatment here: oral pan-JAK inhibitor, 5-10 mg twice daily. Concerning this clone itself: Its target is unknown. Other nucleotide sequences in the sample specify the same CDR3.

Study results and limitations: Compared with normal scalp, lesional scalp had higher clonality and more expanded CD8+ clones. In scalp and blood during tofacitinib, many expanded lesional clones persisted. Unlike in mice, where it was clearer, TCR sharing across patients was less clear, possibly HLA-related. Among the 100 top clones, expanded CD8+ clones, like scalp clonality, were significantly decreased by tofacitinib.

This chain connects TRBV4-1 to TRBJ2-6; D ambiguous. The clonotype was recovered from a human donor with alopecia areata. The sample was CD4+ T cells sorted from blood, taken at week 4, from a patient treated with tofacitinib. In DNA form, the CDR3 reads TGCGCCAGCAGCCCGGGCTCTGGGGCCAACGTCCTGACTTTC. Amino acid sequence: CASSPGSGANVLTF.